Shown below are 20 T cell receptor beta chains from a single sample sequenced in a study of beta chain features in type 1 diabetes. Sequenced material consisted of expressed TCRB transcripts (all of the isolated RNA was reverse transcribed). Clones were sequenced by immunoSEQ multiplex PCR, and TCRdb holds only the in-frame ones, with some missing. The data hold hundreds of thousands of clones, with roughly 12% observed a single time. Study-level results: Significant though moderate, a shortening of TCRB CDR3s appeared in all four CD4+ subsets of Type 1 diabetes patients.

Their specific antigens are unknown. Sequencing was performed on naive CD4+ T cells from blood. The receptors shown here come from a man between 18 and 35 years old with type 1 diabetes.

This clone was seen more than once but under ten times. V gene TRBV5-1 combines with J gene TRBJ2-2; D call uncertain. CDR1 and CDR2 from the germline V gene are SGHRS and YFSETQ. V was cut by 6 bases and J by 7 bases, with 16 bases left in between. The CDR3 spans 14 residues. In DNA, the CDR3 is TGCGCCAGCACCCCCGAGATCTTTCTCGGGGAGCTGTTTTTT. Translated, it gives CASTPEIFLGELFF.

This clone appeared a few times. This rearrangement joins TRBV29-1 to TRBJ2-5, with a weak D call TRBD2 (5 bases). Per germline, CDR1 SQVTM and CDR2 ANQGSEA. Trimming took 7 bases from V and 4 from J, leaving 7 bases between them. The CDR3 runs to 10 residues. In nucleotides, the CDR3 is TGCAGCGCCGAGGGAGAGACCCAGTACTTC. It translates to CSAEGETQYF. Full variable domain (outside the CDR3, taken from reference TRBV29-1 and TRBJ2-5): SAVISQKPSRDICQRGTSLTIQCQVDSQVTMMFWYRQQPGQSLTLIATANQGSEATYESGFVIDKFPISRPNLTFSTLTVSNMSPEDSSIYLCSAEGETQYFGPGTRLLVL.

A few counts support this clone. CDR3 sequence reads: CSALDMPEAFF. The DNA of the CDR3 is TGCAGTGCCCTCGACATGCCTGAAGCTTTCTTT. The chain carries TRBV20-1 and TRBJ1-1; D not certain. Trimming removed 6 bases at V and 6 bases at J, with 11 bases between. This CDR3 spans 11 amino acids. CDR1 is DFQATT and CDR2 is SNEGSKA in the germline V gene (reference sequence).

This clone occurred a few times. This chain links TRBV2 with TRBJ2-3, with 10 bases lining up with TRBD1. V trimming: 6 bases; J trimming: 8 bases; junction bases outside the gene matches: 8. Germline lookup yields CDR1 SNHLY and CDR2 FYNNEI. There are 14 residues in the CDR3. The CDR3 sequence is CASSVDRGQGTQYF. The CDR3 nucleotides read TGTGCCAGCAGCGTTGACAGGGGGCAGGGTACGCAGTATTTT.

The sample holds one count of this clone. The V gene is TRBV2, the J gene TRBJ2-5; the D call may be TRBD1 or TRBD2 (5 bases each). V shed 1 base and J shed 1 base, with 13 bases lying between them. This CDR3 has 16 amino acids. Germline loops: CDR1 SNHLY, CDR2 FYNNEI. CDR3 nucleotides: TGTGCCAGCAGTGAAGAACTGGGACGCTTCCAAGAGACCCAGTACTTC. Translated, it gives CASSEELGRFQETQYF.

The chain carries TRBV29-1 and TRBJ2-3, with 7 bases aligning to TRBD1. V was clipped by 3 bases and J by 2 bases; unmatched bases: 8. The CDR3 is 15 amino acids. The V gene's germline CDR1 is SQVTM and CDR2 ANQGSEA. CDR3 nucleotides: TGCAGCGTTGATGGGACAGAAATGAACACAGATACGCAGTATTTT. Protein sequence: CSVDGTEMNTDTQYF.

This chain links TRBV30 with TRBJ2-1; D is undetermined. V was pared by 1 base and J by 3 bases, with 4 bases between. Germline CDR1 GTSNPN, CDR2 SVGIG (reference sequence). The CDR3 has 12 residues. The chain's CDR3 is CAWSALYNEQFF. The CDR3 DNA follows: TGTGCCTGGAGTGCCCTCTACAATGAGCAGTTCTTC. The full variable domain, its missing parts supplied by reference TRBV30 and TRBJ2-1, is SQTIHQWPATLVQPVGSPLSLECTVEGTSNPNLYWYRQAAGRGLQLLFYSVGIGQISSEVPQNLSASRPQDRQFILSSKKLLLSDSGFYLCAWSALYNEQFFGPGTRLTVL.

This clone showed up just a few times. The chain links TRBV5-1 to TRBJ2-1, with 9 bases matching TRBD1. This CDR3 region has 15 residues. V shed 2 bases, J shed 8 bases, and the junction held 8 bases outside the gene matches. Germline V lookup: CDR1 SGHRS, CDR2 YFSETQ. The CDR3, as DNA: TGCGCCAGCAGCTTCGGGGACAGGGTAGCGGATGAGCAGTTCTTC. This translates into CASSFGDRVADEQFF.

The V gene is TRBV5-1, the J gene TRBJ2-2, with D perhaps matching TRBD1 (6 bases). CDR3 length: 13 amino acids. Trimming left V 4 bases short and J 9 bases short, with 13 bases between. In germline, CDR1 is SGHRS, CDR2 YFSETQ. CDR3 loop: CASSTGQLRELFF. CDR3 bases: TGCGCCAGCAGCACCGGACAGCTGCGGGAGCTGTTTTTT.

The chain is built from TRBV19 and TRBJ2-5; 8 bases map to TRBD1. CDR3 length equals 14 residues. V trimming: 5 bases; J trimming: 4 bases; junction bases outside the gene matches: 6. The germline CDR1 and CDR2 sequences are LNHDA and SQIVND (reference sequence). The CDR3 nucleotides read TGTGCCAGTAGTCCCACAGGGGGAAGAGAGACCCAGTACTTC. This sequence encodes CASSPTGGRETQYF.

This clone has more than one count but fewer than ten. This rearrangement joins TRBV6-5 to TRBJ1-2, with D unresolved. V was shortened by 6 bases and J by 8 bases, with 10 bases between the two germline ends. In germline, CDR1 is MNHEY, CDR2 SVGAGI. This CDR3 spans 11 amino acids. CDR3 nucleotide sequence: TGTGCCAGCAGCTACCTGTACGGCTACACCTTC. As protein: CASSYLYGYTF.

This clone was counted a few times. This rearrangement joins TRBV6-1 to TRBJ1-5; no definite D call. The V gene's germline CDR1 is MNHNS and CDR2 SASEGT. The V end lost 6 bases, the J end lost 9 bases, and 12 bases lay between the germline ends. This CDR3 contains 12 residues. DNA for the CDR3: TGTGCCAGCAGCCCCCCCGGGCGGCCCCAGCATTTT. This translates into CASSPPGRPQHF.

There are a few counts of this clone. The chain couples TRBV6-1 to TRBJ2-5, with 11 bases matching TRBD1. CDR3 size: 16 residues. The germline V gene encodes CDR1 MNHNS and CDR2 SASEGT. V was clipped by 4 bases and J by 2 bases; unmatched bases: 6. In nucleotides, the CDR3 is TGTGCCAGCAGTGCCTCGGACAGGGGGCTTCAAGAGACCCAGTACTTC. Encoded protein: CASSASDRGLQETQYF.

The V gene is TRBV11-2, the J gene TRBJ2-3, with D tentatively TRBD1 (6 bases). Germline CDR1 and CDR2: SGHAT and FQNNGV. The CDR3 is made up of 17 amino acids. The germline V and J ends were trimmed by 4 bases and 4 bases, with 21 bases remaining between them. CDR3 in DNA: TGTGCCAGCAGCTATCCACTGGACAGAGGCCCATCAGATACGCAGTATTTT. As protein: CASSYPLDRGPSDTQYF.

This clone was seen only a few times. J is TRBJ1-2 and V is TRBV7-9, with D maybe TRBD1 (6 bases). In germline, CDR1 is SEHNR, CDR2 FQNEAQ (reference sequence). V dropped 5 bases and J dropped 2 bases, with 9 bases sitting between them. The CDR3 runs to 13 residues. The DNA for the CDR3 is TGTGCCAGCAGCGCAACAGGGAACTATGGCTACACCTTC. Translation gives CASSATGNYGYTF.

In its sample, this clone was seen a few times. The chain has TRBV5-1 and TRBJ1-1; no clear D gene. V shed 6 bases and J shed 7 bases, with 22 bases lying between them. Germline CDR1 and CDR2: SGHRS and YFSETQ. This CDR3 has 15 residues. For the CDR3, the DNA is TGCGCCAGCACCGGATCCTGGGCCCCCGAGGGTGAAGCTTTCTTT. Translation: CASTGSWAPEGEAFF.

This clone has just a few counts. The chain carries TRBV7-9 and TRBJ1-2; D gene ambiguous. This CDR3 spans 13 amino acids. Trimming removed 3 bases at V and 8 bases at J, with 13 bases between. Per the germline V gene, CDR1 is SEHNR and CDR2 is FQNEAQ (reference sequence). CDR3 sequence (DNA): TGTGCCAGCAGCTTTGATATCAGCTGGGGCTACACCTTC. This encodes CASSFDISWGYTF. Together with reference TRBV7-9 and TRBJ1-2, the CDR3 gives the full variable domain: DTGVSQNPRHKITKRGQNVTFRCDPISEHNRLYWYRQTLGQGPEFLTYFQNEAQLEKSRLLSDRFSAERPKGSFSTLEIQRTEQGDSAMYLCASSFDISWGYTFGSGTRLTVV.

Comments on this clone: The identical CDR3 is also encoded by other nucleotide sequences in the sample. Written as DNA, the CDR3 is TGTGCCAGCAGCCCGCTGGGGTCAACTAATGAAAAACTGTTTTTT. Its protein product is CASSPLGSTNEKLFF. The chain employs TRBV7-9 and TRBJ1-4; D is undetermined. This CDR3 has 15 amino acids. V lost 5 bases and J 0 bases, leaving 10 bases between the germline ends. Germline values: CDR1 SEHNR, CDR2 FQNEAQ (reference sequence).

The chain recombines TRBV4-1 with TRBJ2-3, with TRBD2 identical over 13 bases. Germline CDR1 and CDR2: MGHRA and YSYEKL. J lost 6 bases, V lost 2 bases, and 11 bases had no gene match. The CDR3 runs to 18 residues. CDR3 in DNA: TGCGCCAGCAGCCAACTACCTTTAGGACTAGCGGGGGCCGATACGCAGTATTTT. It specifies CASSQLPLGLAGADTQYF.

The chain uses TRBV9 and TRBJ2-3; 10 nucleotides align to TRBD2. Germline V gene lookup returns CDR1 SGDLS and CDR2 YYNGEE. Trimming cost V 1 base and J 3 bases; bases outside gene matches: 5. This CDR3 region has 16 residues. In DNA, the CDR3 is TGTGCCAGCAGCGTAACAGCTAGCGGGGGTACAGATACGCAGTATTTT. It yields the protein CASSVTASGGTDTQYF. Together with reference TRBV9 and TRBJ2-3, the CDR3 gives the full variable domain: DSGVTQTPKHLITATGQRVTLRCSPRSGDLSVYWYQQSLDQGLQFLIQYYNGEERAKGNILERFSAQQFPDLHSELNLSSLELGDSALYFCASSVTASGGTDTQYFGPGTRLTVL.